This T cell receptor beta chain was obtained from a study of T cell responses to AZD1222 COVID-19 vaccine. Clones were sequenced by immunoSEQ multiplex PCR, and TCRdb holds only the in-frame ones, with some missing. The data show 120,000 or so clones, about nine tenths seen once. The sample holds one count of this clone. Germline V gives CDR1 LNHDA, CDR2 SQIVND (reference sequence). This CDR3 is built from 13 residues. V was clipped by 9 bases and J by 7 bases; unmatched bases: 11. This clonotype was obtained from an adult in good health. Sequences were derived from peripheral blood, sampled on day 0 of AZD1222 vaccination. V usage is TRBV19 and J usage is TRBJ1-1; 7 nucleotides line up with TRBD1. The CDR3 reads CASKMLRDSEAFF. The CDR3 DNA reads as TGTGCCAGCAAGATGTTACGGGACAGTGAAGCTTTCTTT.